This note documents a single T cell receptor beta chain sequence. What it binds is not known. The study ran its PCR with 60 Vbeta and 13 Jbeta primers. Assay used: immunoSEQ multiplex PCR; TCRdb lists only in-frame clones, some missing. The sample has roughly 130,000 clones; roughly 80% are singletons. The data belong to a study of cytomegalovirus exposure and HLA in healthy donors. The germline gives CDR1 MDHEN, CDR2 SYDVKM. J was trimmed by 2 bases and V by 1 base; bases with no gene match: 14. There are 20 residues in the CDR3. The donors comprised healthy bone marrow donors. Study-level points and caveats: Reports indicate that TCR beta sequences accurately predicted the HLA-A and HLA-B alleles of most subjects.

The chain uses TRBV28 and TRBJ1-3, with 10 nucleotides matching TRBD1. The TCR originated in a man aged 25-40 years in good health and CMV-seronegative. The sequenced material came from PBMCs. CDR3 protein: CASSLYPGQGPIRAGNTIYF. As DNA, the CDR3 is TGTGCCAGCAGTTTATATCCGGGACAGGGGCCCATTCGAGCTGGAAACACCATATATTTT. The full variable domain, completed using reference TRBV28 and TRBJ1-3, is DVKVTQSSRYLVKRTGEKVFLECVQDMDHENMFWYRQDPGLGLRLIYFSYDVKMKEKGDIPEGYSVSREKKERFSLILESASTNQTSMYLCASSLYPGQGPIRAGNTIYFGEGSWLTVV.